This TCR beta chain stems from a study of beta chain features in type 1 diabetes. Trimming removed 3 bases from V and 2 bases from J; junction bases left unmatched: 2. The CDR3 is 14 residues long. Germline V gene lookup returns CDR1 SEHNR and CDR2 FQNEAQ (reference sequence). This clone showed up many times. Its cognate antigen is unknown. Expressed TCRB transcripts were sequenced, since all the RNA that had been isolated was reverse transcribed. Here immunoSEQ multiplex PCR was the method, and the copy in TCRdb shows in-frame clones only, minus some. In the table there are fewer than 150,000 clones, 6.9% of which are singletons. The study, taken as a whole, reports: In every one of the four CD4+ subsets, TCRB CDR3s were moderately but significantly shorter in Type 1 diabetes patients.

The rearrangement links TRBV7-9 to TRBJ2-7, with TRBD1 matching 9 bases. The receptor was isolated from a young woman in good health. The sample was central memory CD4+ T cells from blood. The CDR3 reads CASSFGQGPYEQYF. Here the CDR3 DNA reads TGTGCCAGCAGCTTCGGACAGGGGCCCTACGAGCAGTACTTC.